This T cell receptor (beta chain) was sequenced in a study of T cell clonality in common variable immunodeficiency. Broader study findings: Reportedly, TCR beta sequences from common variable immunodeficiency showed fewer deletions and N-nucleotide insertions.

Repertoires were generated with immunoSEQ multiplex PCR, while TCRdb's copy carries only in-frame clones and drops some. The sample presents roughly 9,900 clones, none singletons. CVID subjects were neither ill nor on immunomodulatory or immunosuppressive medication at sampling. The CDR3 consists of 17 residues. The V and J ends lost 1 base and 5 bases respectively, with 20 bases between them. The germline V gene encodes CDR1 SGHTA and CDR2 FQGTGA. Details on this clone: Antigen unknown. From the germline J gene comes the end of the CDR3, since the read stops 3 residues before it.

Sequenced: peripheral blood mononuclear cells. V gene TRBV7-3 combines with J gene TRBJ2-5, with D tentatively TRBD1 (6 bases). The clonotype comes from a human donor with common variable immunodeficiency. The sequenced CDR3 bases are TGTGCCAGCAGCTTAATTCCTTCGGCAGGGGCGAGGGAGACC. Amino acid sequence: CASSLIPSAGARET. The full CDR3 is CASSLIPSAGARETQYF.